This entry describes one T cell receptor (beta chain). Germline V CDR1 and CDR2: KGHDR, SFDVKD. V lost 6 bases and J 4 bases, leaving 14 bases between the germline ends. The CDR3 sequence is 14 residues long. The data belong to a study of blood T cell repertoires in COVID-19. The wider study: Some COVID-19 samples were acute and others convalescent; all came from the United States, Italy and Spain. The cDNA or gDNA used as material had been derived from T cells, B-cell-depleted T cells, or PBMCs.

Sequenced by immunoSEQ multiplex PCR; TCRdb stores in-frame clones only, minus some. The profile shows hundreds of thousands of clones, more than 75% of them singletons. Participants' own reports of clinical history determined their cohort assignment. The sequenced sample consisted of PBMCs or T cells enriched from blood (not recorded which). This chain joins TRBV24-1 and TRBJ1-2, with D perhaps matching TRBD1 (6 bases). This clonotype was sampled from a man aged 60-69 years who had recovered from COVID-19. DNA of the CDR3: TGTGCCACCAGTAGGGACACTATAGCCTATGGCTACACCTTC. Its translation: CATSRDTIAYGYTF.